What follows are 2 T cell receptor beta chains derived from one specimen sequenced in a study of control samples from healthy donors and cancer patients (TCRdb year 2020). The library was prepared using the immunoSEQ multiplex PCR assay. This is the immuneACCESS table as TCRdb keeps it, with only in-frame sequences that have V and J called. A part of the clones is gone; compared with another copy, unresolved V genes explain less than half, and the rest is unexplained. Within this sample are under 200,000 clones, with roughly 94% of them counted one time only. 8.5% of the sample rests with the top ten. Sequencing input: blood. All receptors derive from a woman aged 40-49 years in good health.

The rearrangement uses TRBV18 and TRBJ2-5; D is uncertain. The germline V and J ends were trimmed by 4 bases and 5 bases, with 5 bases remaining between them. The length of the CDR3 is 11 residues. Germline assignment: CDR1 KGHSH and CDR2 LQKENI. CDR3 in DNA: TGTGCCAGCTCACTTGGGGAGACCCAGTACTTC. Its translation: CASSLGETQYF.

The chain employs TRBV2 and TRBJ2-2; D call uncertain. Trimming left V 6 bases short and J 3 bases short, with 5 bases between. CDR1 and CDR2 (germline): SNHLY, FYNNEI. CDR3 length: 12 residues. The CDR3 nucleotides are TGTGCCAGCAGCACGGACACCGGGGAGCTGTTTTTT. It yields the protein CASSTDTGELFF.